This entry describes one TCR beta chain. Assay: immunoSEQ multiplex PCR; the TCRdb copy retains only in-frame clones and omits some. The profile shows about 120,000 clones, approximately 70% of them singletons. The sample comes from a study of shared clonotypes between healthy human individuals. Germline CDR1 MNHEY, CDR2 SMNVEV (reference sequence). Trimming at V came to 1 base and at J to 0 bases, leaving 2 bases not matched to a gene. This CDR3 is 15 amino acids long. The chain couples TRBV27 to TRBJ2-5; 7 nucleotides agree with TRBD1. The material sequenced was memory CD8+ T cells sorted from blood. Documented subset: CD45RO+ cells pooled with CCR7-negative TemRA cells. This sequence was found in a woman in her twenties or thirties in good health. CDR3: CASSLFGTDQETQYF. CDR3 DNA: TGTGCCAGCAGTTTATTTGGGACAGACCAAGAGACCCAGTACTTC.